These 17 T cell receptor beta chains came from one sample sequenced in a study of T cell clonality in common variable immunodeficiency. Sequencing was performed with immunoSEQ multiplex PCR; in TCRdb, only in-frame clones are kept and a portion is missing. This repertoire holds 45,000 to 70,000 clones, and none appear only once. Sequenced input: peripheral blood mononuclear cells. The receptors shown here come from a person aged 18 to 75 in good health.

This clone appeared many times. The DNA ends 3 residues before the CDR3 does, and the rest of the CDR3 is filled in from the germline J gene. The chain couples TRBV5-6 to TRBJ1-1, with TRBD1 matching over 7 bases. V was clipped by 4 bases and J by 0 bases; unmatched bases: 6. The length of the CDR3 is 15 residues. The germline gives CDR1 SGHDT, CDR2 YYEEEE. The CDR3 is CASSPFTGVNTEAFF. The part of the CDR3 DNA that was read is TGTGCCAGCAGCCCGTTTACAGGGGTGAACACTGAA.

This clone showed up many times. Read coverage stops 3 residues before the CDR3 terminus; the germline J gene supplies the remainder. V and J are TRBV28 and TRBJ2-7; 8 bases map to TRBD2. With 2 bases clipped from V and 3 bases from J, the junction kept 0 bases outside the gene matches. The germline gives CDR1 MDHEN, CDR2 SYDVKM. This CDR3 has 13 amino acids. The part of the CDR3 DNA that was read is TGTGCCAGCAGTTTACTAGCGGGCTACGAG. Translation: CASSLLAGYE. The full CDR3 protein reads CASSLLAGYEQYF. The whole variable domain, filled in from reference TRBV28 and TRBJ2-7, reads DVKVTQSSRYLVKRTGEKVFLECVQDMDHENMFWYRQDPGLGLRLIYFSYDVKMKEKGDIPEGYSVSREKKERFSLILESASTNQTSMYLCASSLLAGYEQYFGPGTRLTVT.

This clone was recorded at least ten times. The read stops 3 residues short of the end of the CDR3; the missing end is completed from the germline J gene. The V call is TRBV28, the J call TRBJ2-1; 9 bases fit TRBD2. The CDR3 is 17 residues long. The germline V gene has CDR1 MDHEN and CDR2 SYDVKM. V dropped 5 bases and J dropped 4; count of bases not matched to a gene: 12. The CDR3 here is CASSTPEAGGRYNEQFF. The part of the CDR3 DNA that was read is TGTGCCAGCAGTACACCGGAGGCGGGAGGGAGGTACAATGAG.

This clone has a count of ten or more. The missing CDR3 end, 3 residues past where the read stops, is filled in from the germline J gene. This chain uses TRBV29-1 with TRBJ2-7, with a weak D call TRBD2 (6 bases). The length of the CDR3 is 10 residues. Trimming took 6 bases from V and 6 from J, leaving 9 bases between them. CDR1 SQVTM and CDR2 ANQGSEA come from the germline V gene. The CDR3 bases that were read are TGCAGCGTCGGAGGGTCCGAG. Protein sequence: CSVGGSE. The whole CDR3 reads CSVGGSEQYF.

Comment on this clone: The read falls 3 residues short of the CDR3 end, and the missing part is taken from the germline J gene. This chain connects TRBV5-1 to TRBJ2-2, with 13 nucleotides matching TRBD2. Germline-derived CDR1 and CDR2 are SGHRS and YFSETQ. J lost 6 bases, V lost 5 bases, and 7 bases had no gene match. The CDR3 sequence is 16 residues long. CDR3 DNA (partial): TGCGCCAGCAGAGAACTAGCGGGAGGGCCCCCCGGGGAG. Its translation is CASRELAGGPPGE. The entire CDR3 reads CASRELAGGPPGELFF.

Many counts were recorded for this clone. The CDR3 goes on 3 residues after the read ends, and that part is filled in from the germline J gene. The chain joins TRBV5-6 to TRBJ2-1; tentatively, D is TRBD1 (5 bases). Germline V gene data show CDR1 as SGHDT and CDR2 as YYEEEE. V dropped 4 bases and J dropped 2 bases, with 10 bases sitting between them. The CDR3 spans 14 residues. CDR3 loop: CASSLKGTYNEQFF. The sequenced part of the CDR3 DNA is TGTGCCAGCAGCCTTAAGGGGACCTACAATGAG.

On this clone itself: One end of the junction fails to match germline, which may point to a read error. The read is 3 residues too short to cover the CDR3 end, so that end is filled in from the germline J gene. The chain carries TRBV6-2 or TRBV6-3 and TRBJ1-5; D gene ambiguous. CDR3 length: 17 residues. Germline lookup yields CDR1 MNHEY and CDR2 SVGEGT. CDR3 DNA (partial): TGTGCCAGCGGTTACTCCTTGGGCCGGATAAGCAATCAGCCC. It codes for CASGYSLGRISNQP. The CDR3, in full, reads CASGYSLGRISNQPQHF.

This clone was observed at least ten times. The CDR3 end is not reached by the read, which stops 3 residues before it; the germline J gene fills it in. This chain joins TRBV20-1 and TRBJ2-5; possible D gene TRBD1, 6 bases. Germline lookup yields CDR1 DFQATT and CDR2 SNEGSKA (reference sequence). Deletions cut 5 bases from V and 2 bases from J, with 21 bases between. CDR3 size: 16 residues. The sequenced CDR3 bases are TGCAGTGCTTACGATACAGGGAAAATTTTTCAAGAGACC. Translation: CSAYDTGKIFQET. The CDR3 reads in full as CSAYDTGKIFQETQYF.

This clone was seen at least ten times. The CDR3 goes on 3 residues after the read ends, and that part is filled in from the germline J gene. This chain links TRBV12-5 with TRBJ2-5; D is perhaps TRBD1 (7 bases). The V and J ends lost 1 base and 5 bases respectively, with 14 bases between them. Per the germline V gene, CDR1 is LGHNT and CDR2 is FRNRAP. The CDR3 is made up of 15 amino acids. Incomplete CDR3 DNA: TGTGCTAGTGGTTTGGGCAGGGGGGTTATGGAGACC. Translation: CASGLGRGVMET. The CDR3 in full is CASGLGRGVMETQYF.

This clone was counted ten times or more. Read data end 3 residues before the CDR3 end; the end is taken from the germline J gene. This chain joins TRBV7-9 and TRBJ1-1, with D possibly TRBD1 on 5 matching bases. The CDR3 totals 14 residues. Trimming took 8 bases from V and 4 from J, leaving 17 bases between them. Germline V lookup: CDR1 SEHNR, CDR2 FQNEAQ (reference sequence). This CDR3 is CASAWGVMGTEAFF. The CDR3 bases that were read are TGTGCCAGCGCTTGGGGGGTGATGGGCACTGAA.

Ten or more counts support this clone. The CDR3 end is not reached by the read, which stops 3 residues before it; the germline J gene fills it in. This rearrangement joins TRBV5-5 to TRBJ1-6; 8 bases line up with TRBD1. The CDR3 has 15 amino acids. The trim removed 4 bases at V and 6 bases at J, leaving 6 bases unmatched. Germline assignment: CDR1 SGHKS and CDR2 YYEKEE (reference sequence). Here the CDR3 reads CASSTQGGLNSPLHF. The part of the CDR3 DNA that was read is TGTGCCAGCAGCACACAGGGGGGCCTTAATTCACCC.

In this sample, this clone turned up a few times. The read finishes 3 residues shy of the CDR3 end, and the germline J gene is used to complete it. The genes are TRBV11-2 and TRBJ1-6; the D is unclear. The CDR3 consists of 15 residues. Germline V CDR1 and CDR2: SGHAT, FQNNGV. The sequenced part of the CDR3 DNA is TGTGCCAGCAGCCAAACTGAAGATCGGACTGCCACC. The encoded protein is CASSQTEDRTAT. The whole CDR3 reads CASSQTEDRTATLHF.

This clone was observed many times. Read coverage stops 3 residues before the CDR3 terminus; the germline J gene supplies the remainder. The V gene is TRBV19, the J gene TRBJ2-6, with D possibly TRBD1 on 6 matching bases. Trimming left V 3 bases short and J 1 base short, with 10 bases between. The CDR3 sequence is 16 residues long. The germline V gene has CDR1 LNHDA and CDR2 SQIVND (reference sequence). The covered CDR3 bases are TGTGCCAGTAGTATTTTTCAGGGGTCTGGGGCCAACGTC. Residues: CASSIFQGSGANV. The full-length CDR3 reads as CASSIFQGSGANVLTF.

This clone was observed at least ten times. The read falls 3 residues short of the CDR3 end, and the missing part is taken from the germline J gene. The rearrangement links TRBV2 to TRBJ2-5; 8 bases are shared with TRBD2. Trimming cost V 8 bases and J 6 bases; bases outside gene matches: 5. Germline CDR1 reads SNHLY; CDR2 reads FYNNEI. The CDR3 sequence is 12 residues long. The part of the CDR3 DNA that was read is TGTGCCAGCCGACTAGCGCGGCAGACC. This encodes CASRLARQT. The CDR3, in full, reads CASRLARQTQYF.

This clone was picked up many times. The read terminates 3 residues ahead of where the CDR3 ends, so the germline J gene completes it. The J gene is TRBJ2-3, the V gene TRBV29-1; 12 positions match TRBD2. The germline gives CDR1 SQVTM, CDR2 ANQGSEA. V was pared by 3 bases and J by 1 base, with 11 bases of the junction left unmatched. The CDR3 runs 18 residues. CDR3 DNA (partial): TGCAGCGTTGAGGGCCTAGCGGGAGGGGCGAGCCGCACAGATACG. Its translation is CSVEGLAGGASRTDT. In full, the CDR3 reads CSVEGLAGGASRTDTQYF.

This clone occurred many times. The read stops 3 residues short of the end of the CDR3; the missing end is completed from the germline J gene. The V call is TRBV20-1, the J call TRBJ2-1; 7 bases match TRBD2. The V and J ends lost 1 base and 3 bases, in that order; junction bases with no gene match: 6. This CDR3 is built from 15 residues. CDR1 is DFQATT, CDR2 SNEGSKA, per germline (reference sequence). The CDR3 loop is CSARVRGSFYNEQFF. CDR3 DNA (partial): TGCAGTGCTAGAGTTCGCGGGAGTTTCTACAATGAG.

This clone was picked up many times. The CDR3 end falls 3 residues outside the read, so it is completed with the germline J gene. This sequence joins TRBV12-3 or TRBV12-4 and TRBJ1-5; D is possibly TRBD1 (5 bases). V lost 2 bases and J 0 bases, leaving 20 bases between the germline ends. This CDR3 contains 19 residues. This chain's CDR3 is CASSLMGPGGSYSNQPQHF. The sequenced CDR3 bases are TGTGCCAGCAGTTTAATGGGCCCCGGGGGTTCTTATAGCAATCAGCCC.